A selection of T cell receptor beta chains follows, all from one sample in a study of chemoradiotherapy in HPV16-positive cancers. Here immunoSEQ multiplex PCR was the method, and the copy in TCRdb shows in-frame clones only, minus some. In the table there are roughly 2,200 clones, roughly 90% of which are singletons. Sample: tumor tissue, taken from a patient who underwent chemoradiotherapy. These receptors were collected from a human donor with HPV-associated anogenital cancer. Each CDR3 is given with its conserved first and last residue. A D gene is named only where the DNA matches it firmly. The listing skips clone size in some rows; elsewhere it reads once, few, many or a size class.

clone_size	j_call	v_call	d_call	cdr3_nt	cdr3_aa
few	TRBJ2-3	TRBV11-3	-	TGTGCCAGCAGCTTAGTTCCGACAGATACGCAGTATTTT	CASSLVPTDTQYF
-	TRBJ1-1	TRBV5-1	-	TGCGCCAGCAGGATCGGGGGGGCAATGAACACTGAAGCTTTCTTT	CASRIGGAMNTEAFF
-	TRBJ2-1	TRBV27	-	TGTGCCAGCAGTCGAGGGACAAATGAGCAGTTCTTC	CASSRGTNEQFF
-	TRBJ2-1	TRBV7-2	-	TGTGCCAGCAGCTTCGTACTAGAGAGTAGTCAGTTCTTC	CASSFVLESSQFF
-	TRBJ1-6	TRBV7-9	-	TGTGCCAGCAGCCCATGGACAGCAACGCGCCAGCCCCCCCTCCACTTT	CASSPWTATRQPPLHF
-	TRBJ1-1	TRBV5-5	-	TGTGCCAGCAGCGTGGAATTTCGACGGGGAGCTTTCTTT	CASSVEFRRGAFF
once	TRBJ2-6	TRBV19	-	TGTGCCAGTAGTAATCAGGGTGCTGGGGCCAACGTCCTGACTTTC	CASSNQGAGANVLTF
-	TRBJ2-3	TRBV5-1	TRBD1	TGCGCCAGCAGCACCGGTTCAGGGACAGGGGACACAGATACGCAGTATTTT	CASSTGSGTGDTDTQYF
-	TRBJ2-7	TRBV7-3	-	TGTGCCAGCAGCTTAAGGCCAAGTGTCGTCTACGAGCAGTACTTC	CASSLRPSVVYEQYF
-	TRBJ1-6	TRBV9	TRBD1	TGTGCCAGCAGCCCTACAGGGGGTGGTTCACCCCTCCACTTT	CASSPTGGGSPLHF
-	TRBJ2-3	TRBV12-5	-	TGTGCTAGTGGTTGGGGTGGAGATACGCAGTATTTT	CASGWGGDTQYF
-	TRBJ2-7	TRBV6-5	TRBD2	TGTGCCAGCAGTTACTCGGGACTAGCCTACGAGCAGTACTTC	CASSYSGLAYEQYF
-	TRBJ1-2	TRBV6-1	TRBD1	TGTGCCAGCAGTGAAAGACCTCAGGGGGCGCGCGATGGCTACACCTTC	CASSERPQGARDGYTF
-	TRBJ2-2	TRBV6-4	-	TGTGCCAGCAGTGACCAGCACGCCCACACCGGGGAGCTGTTTTTT	CASSDQHAHTGELFF
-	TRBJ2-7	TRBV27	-	TGTGCCAGCAGCCTACAGGGACGAGACTCCTACGAGCAGTACTTC	CASSLQGRDSYEQYF
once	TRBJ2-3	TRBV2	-	TGTGCCAGCAGTGAAGTAGGATACACAGATACGCAGTATTTT	CASSEVGYTDTQYF
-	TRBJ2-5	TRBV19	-	TGTGCCAGTAGTATATCTCCCCGGGGGACCCAGTACTTC	CASSISPRGTQYF
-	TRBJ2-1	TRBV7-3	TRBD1	TGTGCCAGCAACCTCGGACAGGGGGCCGGTGAGCAGTTCTTC	CASNLGQGAGEQFF
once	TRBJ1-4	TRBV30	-	TGTGCCTGGAGTCCCTGGACAATTAATAATGAAAAACTGTTTTTT	CAWSPWTINNEKLFF
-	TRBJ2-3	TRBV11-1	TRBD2	TGTGCCAGCAGCCTGGGACTAGGAAAATGGGGTACGCAGTATTTT	CASSLGLGKWGTQYF
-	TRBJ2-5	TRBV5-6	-	TGTGCCAGCAGCCCCAGCCTGTTAAAGACCCAGTACTTC	CASSPSLLKTQYF
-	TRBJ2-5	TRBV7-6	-	TGTGCCAGCAGCTTACTTTCGGAAGGATGGGTCCAAGAGACCCAGTACTTC	CASSLLSEGWVQETQYF
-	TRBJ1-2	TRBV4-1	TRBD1	TGCGCCAGCAGCCAAACCCCGTACTCCGGGGGGACAGTGATCTATGGCTACACCTTC	CASSQTPYSGGTVIYGYTF
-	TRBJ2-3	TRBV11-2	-	TGTGCCAGCAGTCTAGGCTCCCTCCCAGATACGCAGTATTTT	CASSLGSLPDTQYF
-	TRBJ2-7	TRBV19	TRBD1	TGTGCCAGTAGTTTGGACAGGGGAATCGAGCAGTACTTC	CASSLDRGIEQYF
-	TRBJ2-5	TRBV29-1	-	TGCAGCGTTGCGGAGTGGGACCCGCCCCAAGAGACCCAGTACTTC	CSVAEWDPPQETQYF
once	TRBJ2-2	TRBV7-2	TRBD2	TGTGCCAGCAGGAGAGGCGGGGGGGCGCGGACCGGGGAGCTGTTTTTT	CASRRGGGARTGELFF
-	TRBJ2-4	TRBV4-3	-	TGCGCCAGCAGCCAATGGGAGGAGGGGAACATTCAGTACTTC	CASSQWEEGNIQYF
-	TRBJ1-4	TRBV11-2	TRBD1	TGTGCCAGCAGTCGGCGACAGGGCGAAAAACTGTTTTTT	CASSRRQGEKLFF
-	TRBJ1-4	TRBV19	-	TGTGCCAGTAGTCCGGGGGACCACGGGGTTAATGAAAAACTGTTTTTT	CASSPGDHGVNEKLFF
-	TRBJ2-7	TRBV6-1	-	TGTGCCAGCAGTGAATATGGGTACGAGCAGTACTTC	CASSEYGYEQYF
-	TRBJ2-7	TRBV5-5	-	TGTGCCAGCAGCTCCCGGGACGGGTCCTACGAGCAGTACTTC	CASSSRDGSYEQYF